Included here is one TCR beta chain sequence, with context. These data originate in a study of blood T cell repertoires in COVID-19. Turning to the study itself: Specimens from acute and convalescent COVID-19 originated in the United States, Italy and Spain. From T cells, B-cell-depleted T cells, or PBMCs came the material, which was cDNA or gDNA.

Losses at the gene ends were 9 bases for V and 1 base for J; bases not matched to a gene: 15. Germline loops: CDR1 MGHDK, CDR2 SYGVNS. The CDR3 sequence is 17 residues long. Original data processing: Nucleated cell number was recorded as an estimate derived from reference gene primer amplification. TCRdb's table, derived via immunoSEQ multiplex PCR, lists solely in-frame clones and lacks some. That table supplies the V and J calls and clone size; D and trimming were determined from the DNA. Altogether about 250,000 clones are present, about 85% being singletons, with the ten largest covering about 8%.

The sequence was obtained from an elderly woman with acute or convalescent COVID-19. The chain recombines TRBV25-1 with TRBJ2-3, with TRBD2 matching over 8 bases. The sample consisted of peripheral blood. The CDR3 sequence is CARLDSGTSYCTDTQYF. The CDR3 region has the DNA TGTGCCAGGCTTGACTCCGGGACTAGTTACTGCACAGATACGCAGTATTTT. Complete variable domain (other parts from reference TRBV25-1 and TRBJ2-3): EADIYQTPRYLVIGTGKKITLECSQTMGHDKMYWYQQDPGMELHLIHYSYGVNSTEKGDLSSESTVSRIRTEHFPLTLESARPSHTSQYLCARLDSGTSYCTDTQYFGPGTRLTVL.